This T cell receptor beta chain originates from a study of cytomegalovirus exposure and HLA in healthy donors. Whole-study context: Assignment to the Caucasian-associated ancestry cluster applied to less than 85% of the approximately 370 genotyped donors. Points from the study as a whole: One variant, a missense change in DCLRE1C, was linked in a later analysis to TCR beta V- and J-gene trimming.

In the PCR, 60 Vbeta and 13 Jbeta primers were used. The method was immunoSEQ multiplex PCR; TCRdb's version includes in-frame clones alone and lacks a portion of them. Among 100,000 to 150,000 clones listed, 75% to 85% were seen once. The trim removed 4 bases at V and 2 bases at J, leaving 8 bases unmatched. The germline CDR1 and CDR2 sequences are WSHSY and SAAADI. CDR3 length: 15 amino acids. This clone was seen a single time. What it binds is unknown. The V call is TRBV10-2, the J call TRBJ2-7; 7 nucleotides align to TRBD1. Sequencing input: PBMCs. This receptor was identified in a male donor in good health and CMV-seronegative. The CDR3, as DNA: TGCGCCAGCAGTGTGTTACAGGGGTCGACCTACGAGCAGTACTTC. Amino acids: CASSVLQGSTYEQYF.